The clone carrying this T cell receptor (beta chain) was detected a few times. A much larger clone sits a single nucleotide away, making a read error possible. This specimen belongs to a study of blood T cells in healthy people across ages. A second PCR, run for roughly 7 to 11 cycles, used a sample-barcoded 5' primer plus a J-beta primer mix. From the 5' RACE reads, TCRdb called clonotypes with MiXCR, one entry per CDR3 protein. The sample consists of 250,000 to 300,000 distinct CDR3 sequences, about 25% of them appearing once. This receptor was identified in a woman aged 70 to 79 in good health. Material: blood.

The CDR3, as DNA: TGTGCCTCCTCGGAATCTGGGGTCAACGTCCTGACTTTC. Its protein product is CASSESGVNVLTF. The genes are TRBV28 and TRBJ2-6; D is unclear. Germline loops: CDR1 MDHEN, CDR2 SYDVKM. The CDR3 covers 13 residues.